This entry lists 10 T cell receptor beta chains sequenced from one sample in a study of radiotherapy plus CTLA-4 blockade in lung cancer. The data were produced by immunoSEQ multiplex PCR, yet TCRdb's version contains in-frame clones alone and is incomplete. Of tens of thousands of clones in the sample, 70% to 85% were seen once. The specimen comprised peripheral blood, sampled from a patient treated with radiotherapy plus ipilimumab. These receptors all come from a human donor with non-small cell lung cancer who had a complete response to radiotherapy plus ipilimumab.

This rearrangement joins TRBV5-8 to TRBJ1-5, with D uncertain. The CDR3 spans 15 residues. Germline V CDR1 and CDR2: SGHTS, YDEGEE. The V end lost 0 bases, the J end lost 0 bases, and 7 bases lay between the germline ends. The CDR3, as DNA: TGTGCCAGCAGCTTGGACGGAGATAGCAATCAGCCCCAGCATTTT. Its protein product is CASSLDGDSNQPQHF.

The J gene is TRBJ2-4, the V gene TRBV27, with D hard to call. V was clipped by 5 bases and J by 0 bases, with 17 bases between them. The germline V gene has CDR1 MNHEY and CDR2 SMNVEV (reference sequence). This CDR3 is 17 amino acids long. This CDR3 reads CASSGPGPSLAKNIQYF. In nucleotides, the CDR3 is TGTGCCAGCAGTGGCCCGGGCCCTTCCTTAGCCAAAAACATTCAGTACTTC.

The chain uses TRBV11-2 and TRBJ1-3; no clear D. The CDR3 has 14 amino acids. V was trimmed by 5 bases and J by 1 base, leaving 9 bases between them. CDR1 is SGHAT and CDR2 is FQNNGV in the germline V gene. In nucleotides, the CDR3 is TGTGCCAGCAGCCGCGAGCCTTCTGGAAACACCATATATTTT. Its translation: CASSREPSGNTIYF. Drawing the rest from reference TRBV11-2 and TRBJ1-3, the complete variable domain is EAGVAQSPRYKIIEKRQSVAFWCNPISGHATLYWYQQILGQGPKLLIQFQNNGVVDDSQLPKDRFSAERLKGVDSTLKIQPAKLEDSAVYLCASSREPSGNTIYFGEGSWLTVV.

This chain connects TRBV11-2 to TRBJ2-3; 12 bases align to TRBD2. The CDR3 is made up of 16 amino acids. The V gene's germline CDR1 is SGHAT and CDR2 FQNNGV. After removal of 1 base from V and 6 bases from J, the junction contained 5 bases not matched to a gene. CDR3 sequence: CASSLVPSGRADTQYF. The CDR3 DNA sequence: TGTGCCAGCAGCTTAGTTCCTAGCGGGAGGGCTGATACGCAGTATTTT.

The CDR3 bases are TGTGCCAGCACCGCGACATACAATGAGCAGTTCTTC. Translated, it gives CASTATYNEQFF. The rearrangement joins TRBV7-2 to TRBJ2-1; D is unresolved. Germline CDR1 and CDR2: SGHTA and FQGNSA. This CDR3 comprises 12 residues. The V end was cut by 7 bases, the J end by 4 bases, with 8 bases between.

The CDR3 is CASSVWGGTGNTIYF. The CDR3 DNA is TGTGCCAGCAGCGTATGGGGGGGCACTGGAAACACCATATATTTT. The chain employs TRBV9 and TRBJ1-3, with D tentatively TRBD1 (6 bases). CDR1 is SGDLS and CDR2 is YYNGEE in the germline V gene. CDR3 length: 15 residues. Trimming took off 1 base at V and 2 bases at J, with 10 bases between the two ends.

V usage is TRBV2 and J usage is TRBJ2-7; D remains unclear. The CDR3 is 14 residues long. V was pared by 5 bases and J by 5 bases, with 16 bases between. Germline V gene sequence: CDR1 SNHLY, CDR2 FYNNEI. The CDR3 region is CASSSLLMLNEQYV. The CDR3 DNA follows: TGTGCCAGCAGTTCATTATTGATGCTCAACGAGCAGTACGTC.

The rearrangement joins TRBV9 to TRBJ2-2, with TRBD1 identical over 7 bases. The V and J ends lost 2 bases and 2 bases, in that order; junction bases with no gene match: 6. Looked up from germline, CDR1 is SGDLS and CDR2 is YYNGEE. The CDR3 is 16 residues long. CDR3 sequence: CASSVRTGLNTGELFF. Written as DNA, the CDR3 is TGTGCCAGCAGCGTGCGGACAGGCCTCAACACCGGGGAGCTGTTTTTT.

The CDR3 is CASSVLAGVLAFYEQYV. For the CDR3, the DNA is TGTGCCAGCAGTGTCCTAGCGGGAGTTCTTGCTTTCTACGAGCAGTACGTC. This rearrangement joins TRBV2 to TRBJ2-7; 10 positions match TRBD2. Germline CDR1 and CDR2: SNHLY and FYNNEI. Trimming took 4 bases from V and 3 from J; bases not matched to a gene: 12. CDR3 length: 17 amino acids.

CDR3 sequence reads: CASRFGSGFYEQYF. In DNA form, the CDR3 reads TGCGCCAGCAGATTTGGGTCAGGTTTCTACGAGCAGTACTTC. This chain connects TRBV5-1 to TRBJ2-7; D unclear. Germline assignment: CDR1 SGHRS and CDR2 YFSETQ. The CDR3 runs 14 residues. Trimming cost V 5 bases and J 3 bases, with 15 bases left between them.